A selection of T cell receptor beta chains follows, all from one sample in a study of OX40 agonist ivuxolimab in advanced cancers. Libraries were prepared by immunoSEQ multiplex PCR; TCRdb keeps only in-frame clonotypes and omits some of them. The table records around 34,000 clones, 80% to 85% of them present only once. Source: CD4+ or CD8+ T cells sorted from blood, taken in a trial of the OX40 agonist ivuxolimab. These receptors were collected from an adult with an advanced solid tumor such as melanoma, head and neck, liver or kidney cancer. The CDR3 runs from the conserved cysteine through the conserved F or W. A D gene is named only where the DNA matches it firmly. The size field is filled for only some rows; it gives once, few, many or a size class.

CDR3nt | CDR3aa | d_gene | abundance | j_gene | v_gene
TGTGCCAGCAGGGGACTTCTACATCAGCCCCAGCATTTT | CASRGLLHQPQHF | . | . | TRBJ1-5 | TRBV28
TGTGCCTGGAGTTACAGGAACTATGGCTACACCTTC | CAWSYRNYGYTF | . | . | TRBJ1-2 | TRBV30
TGTGCCAGCAGTTTTAGGAAATCTGGAAACACCATATATTTT | CASSFRKSGNTIYF | . | . | TRBJ1-3 | TRBV28
TGTGCCAGCAGCTTAAATCAGGGATTGCAAGAGACCCAGTACTTC | CASSLNQGLQETQYF | . | . | TRBJ2-5 | TRBV7-6
TGTGCCAGCAGCTCGGGGAGGGACCGTAGGACCTACGAGCAGTACTTC | CASSSGRDRRTYEQYF | TRBD2 | . | TRBJ2-7 | TRBV7-9
TGTGCCAGCAGCGTAGCTCCAGAGAACGAGCAGTACTTC | CASSVAPENEQYF | . | . | TRBJ2-7 | TRBV9
TGTGCCAGCAGCTTAGGGCAAATGAACACCGGGGAGCTGTTTTTT | CASSLGQMNTGELFF | . | few | TRBJ2-2 | TRBV7-2
TGCGCCAGCAGCTTGGCCCCAGACACAAATAATGGCTACACCTTC | CASSLAPDTNNGYTF | . | few | TRBJ1-2 | TRBV5-1
TGTGCCAGCAGTCCTGACCTCCCCGCAACTAATGAAAAACTGTTTTTT | CASSPDLPATNEKLFF | . | . | TRBJ1-4 | TRBV2
TGTGCCAGCAGCTTAGGACGGGGAAACCTTGAGCAGTTCTTC | CASSLGRGNLEQFF | . | . | TRBJ2-1 | TRBV11-3
TGTGCCAGCAGCTCCTTTACAGGGGGGTACGAGCAGTACTTC | CASSSFTGGYEQYF | TRBD1 | . | TRBJ2-7 | TRBV11-2
TGTGCCGTTCAGATGGACGTCGCTAACTATGGCTACACCTTC | CAVQMDVANYGYTF | . | . | TRBJ1-2 | TRBV28
. | CASSVPAGTPGSCFF | . | . | TRBJ2-2 | TRBV9
TGTGCCAGCAGTTACGACAGGGGGCATGAAAAACTGTTTTTT | CASSYDRGHEKLFF | TRBD1 | . | TRBJ1-4 | TRBV6-5
TGTGCCAGTAATTTGAGGTCTAATTCACCCCTCCACTTT | CASNLRSNSPLHF | . | . | TRBJ1-6 | TRBV19
TGTGCCAGCAGCTTGGGATTGGCTTACAATGAGCAGTTCTTC | CASSLGLAYNEQFF | . | . | TRBJ2-1 | TRBV5-8
TGTGCCAGCAGGTCGGGACAGGTCGGGGCAACTAATGAAAAACTGTTTTTT | CASRSGQVGATNEKLFF | TRBD1 | . | TRBJ1-4 | TRBV28
TGTGCCAGTGCAAGAATAGCGGGGGGTCAAGAGACCCAGTACTTC | CASARIAGGQETQYF | TRBD2 | . | TRBJ2-5 | TRBV6-5
TGTGCCAGCAGCTTGGTTGGCTACTCCTACGAGCAGTACTTC | CASSLVGYSYEQYF | . | . | TRBJ2-7 | TRBV5-6
TGTGCCAGCTCACCAGGGGACAGGGAATGGAATGAGCAGTTCTTC | CASSPGDREWNEQFF | TRBD1 | once | TRBJ2-1 | TRBV18
TGTGCCTGGAGTCGAAAGTACGAGCAGTACTTC | CAWSRKYEQYF | . | . | TRBJ2-7 | TRBV30
TGTGCCATCAGACAGGGATCGGCTAATGAAAAACTGTTTTTT | CAIRQGSANEKLFF | . | . | TRBJ1-4 | TRBV10-3
TGTGCCAGCTCATCCGGGACAGTAAACACCATATATTTT | CASSSGTVNTIYF | TRBD1 | . | TRBJ1-3 | TRBV18
TGCACCAGCAGCCGCGCGGGAGGGAGCTCCTACGAGCAGTACTTC | CTSSRAGGSSYEQYF | . | . | TRBJ2-7 | TRBV1
TGTGCCAGCAGCTTATTTTCAGCCGGGACAGGGGATGGCTACACCTTC | CASSLFSAGTGDGYTF | TRBD1 | . | TRBJ1-2 | TRBV7-2
TGTGCCAGCAAACCCTCCTGGGGAACTGAAGCTTTCTTT | CASKPSWGTEAFF | . | . | TRBJ1-1 | TRBV5-4
TGTGCCACCAGCAGAGAGGCCAGGGACCGATTTAACTATGGCTACACCTTC | CATSREARDRFNYGYTF | . | once | TRBJ1-2 | TRBV15
TGTGCCAGCTCAGCCCTTGGAAATGAAAAACTGTTTTTT | CASSALGNEKLFF | . | once | TRBJ1-4 | TRBV18
TGTGCCAGCAGCAAAGTATCGAGGCGTTCAGGGATATATCGGTACAATGAGCAGTTCTTC | CASSKVSRRSGIYRYNEQFF | . | . | TRBJ2-1 | TRBV21-1
TGTGCCAGTAGTTTCCAGGGGGCGCTTACGTATGAGCAGTTCTTC | CASSFQGALTYEQFF | TRBD1 | . | TRBJ2-1 | TRBV19
TGTGCCAGCAGCTTAGGCAGGAACAATGAGCAGTTCTTC | CASSLGRNNEQFF | . | . | TRBJ2-1 | TRBV11-3
TGTGCCAGCAGCCAAGATCTTACAAGTGCCAAAAACATTCAGTACTTC | CASSQDLTSAKNIQYF | . | . | TRBJ2-4 | TRBV4-2
TGTGCCAGCAGAGGGGGGGCATCTGGAAACACCATATATTTT | CASRGGASGNTIYF | . | once | TRBJ1-3 | TRBV6-5
TGTGCCAGCGAGGACACAGGGGGCTCCTACAATGAGCAGTTCTTC | CASEDTGGSYNEQFF | TRBD1 | . | TRBJ2-1 | TRBV2
TGTGCCAGCAGTTTCCTCGCTTCCCGGGACTATGGCTACACCTTC | CASSFLASRDYGYTF | . | . | TRBJ1-2 | TRBV27
TGTGCCAGCAGCCCCCGGACTAACAATGAGCAGTTCTTC | CASSPRTNNEQFF | . | . | TRBJ2-1 | TRBV7-2
TGTGCCAGCAGTCCGCGTGGGGCCCTTAAAAGCTTC | CASSPRGALKSF | . | . | TRBJ2-7 | TRBV28
TGTGCCAGCAGTGGGACATCTAACACTGAAGCTTTCTTT | CASSGTSNTEAFF | . | once | TRBJ1-1 | TRBV6-1
TGTGCTAGCAGCCACGGGGGACAGGGCACAGATACGCAGTATTTT | CASSHGGQGTDTQYF | TRBD1 | . | TRBJ2-3 | TRBV7-7
TGTGCCAGTAGTACTAGCGGGTTTAGCACAGATACGCAGTATTTT | CASSTSGFSTDTQYF | TRBD2 | . | TRBJ2-3 | TRBV19